Listed below are T cell receptor beta chains from one sample, sequenced in a study of cytomegalovirus exposure and HLA in healthy donors. Here immunoSEQ multiplex PCR was the method, and the copy in TCRdb shows in-frame clones only, minus some. Of roughly 150,000 clones detected, approximately 88% appear once; the ten largest clones hold under 1.1%. Specimen: PBMCs. The receptors originated from a man aged 30 to 45 in good health and CMV-seronegative. CDR3s include the opening cysteine and the closing phenylalanine or tryptophan. Fields, in order: V gene, J gene, clone size, D gene, CDR3 protein, CDR3 DNA. D genes are given only for firm matches. Where a row states a size, it is once, few, many or the class of an expanded clone; other rows omit it.

v_call: TRBV6-5; j_call: TRBJ1-2; clone_size: few; d_call: TRBD1; cdr3_aa: CASSATGGANYGYTF; cdr3_nt: TGTGCCAGCAGCGCGACAGGGGGGGCGAACTATGGCTACACCTTC
v_call: TRBV14; j_call: TRBJ2-3; clone_size: .; d_call: TRBD2; cdr3_aa: CASSQRRGTSGVTDTQYF; cdr3_nt: TGTGCCAGCAGCCAACGAAGGGGGACTAGCGGGGTCACAGATACGCAGTATTTT
v_call: TRBV19; j_call: TRBJ2-7; clone_size: .; d_call: .; cdr3_aa: CASSPGLHSYEQYF; cdr3_nt: TGTGCCAGTAGCCCGGGACTCCACTCCTACGAGCAGTACTTC
v_call: TRBV4-1; j_call: TRBJ2-4; clone_size: .; d_call: .; cdr3_aa: CASSQEGRENIQYF; cdr3_nt: TGCGCCAGCAGCCAAGAGGGCAGAGAAAACATTCAGTACTTC
v_call: TRBV18; j_call: TRBJ1-2; clone_size: .; d_call: .; cdr3_aa: CASSPNMQAGYGYTF; cdr3_nt: TGTGCCAGCTCACCGAATATGCAGGCCGGCTATGGCTACACCTTC
v_call: TRBV19; j_call: TRBJ2-1; clone_size: .; d_call: .; cdr3_aa: CASSILALSEQFF; cdr3_nt: TGTGCCAGTAGTATACTAGCCCTCAGTGAGCAGTTCTTC
v_call: TRBV4-2; j_call: TRBJ2-2; clone_size: .; d_call: .; cdr3_aa: CASSQGGIATGELFF; cdr3_nt: TGTGCCAGCAGCCAAGGCGGTATAGCGACGGGGGAGCTGTTTTTT
v_call: TRBV29-1; j_call: TRBJ2-5; clone_size: .; d_call: .; cdr3_aa: CSVALVVQETQYF; cdr3_nt: TGCAGCGTTGCCCTCGTCGTCCAAGAGACCCAGTACTTC
v_call: TRBV7-9; j_call: TRBJ2-3; clone_size: once; d_call: .; cdr3_aa: CASSLVITDTQYF; cdr3_nt: TGTGCCAGCAGCTTAGTTATCACAGATACGCAGTATTTT
v_call: TRBV11-3; j_call: TRBJ2-2; clone_size: .; d_call: TRBD2; cdr3_aa: CASSTGLAGGSGELFF; cdr3_nt: TGTGCCAGCAGCACCGGACTAGCGGGGGGTAGCGGGGAGCTGTTTTTT
v_call: TRBV7-8; j_call: TRBJ2-2; clone_size: .; d_call: TRBD2; cdr3_aa: CASTQNLPTSITGELFF; cdr3_nt: TGTGCCAGCACCCAAAATCTCCCGACTAGCATCACCGGGGAGCTGTTTTTT
v_call: TRBV6-1; j_call: TRBJ2-7; clone_size: .; d_call: .; cdr3_aa: CASGLDTPYEQYF; cdr3_nt: TGTGCCAGCGGGTTAGACACCCCCTACGAGCAGTACTTC
v_call: TRBV5-1; j_call: TRBJ1-1; clone_size: .; d_call: .; cdr3_aa: CASSLGAGMNTEAFF; cdr3_nt: TGCGCCAGCAGCTTGGGTGCGGGGATGAACACTGAAGCTTTCTTT
v_call: TRBV6-4; j_call: TRBJ1-2; clone_size: .; d_call: .; cdr3_aa: CASSDEFSQLPPNYGYTF; cdr3_nt: TGTGCCAGCAGTGATGAGTTCAGTCAACTACCACCTAACTATGGCTACACCTTC
v_call: TRBV19; j_call: TRBJ2-7; clone_size: .; d_call: TRBD1; cdr3_aa: CASSIPGTGGNEQYF; cdr3_nt: TGTGCCAGTAGTATTCCCGGGACAGGGGGCAACGAGCAGTACTTC
v_call: TRBV2; j_call: TRBJ1-2; clone_size: .; d_call: TRBD1; cdr3_aa: CASSEGEGQGRGYTF; cdr3_nt: TGTGCCAGCAGTGAAGGGGAGGGACAGGGGAGGGGCTACACCTTC
v_call: TRBV6-1; j_call: TRBJ2-1; clone_size: .; d_call: .; cdr3_aa: CASTFGMSSYNEQFF; cdr3_nt: TGTGCCAGCACTTTCGGGATGAGCTCCTACAATGAGCAGTTCTTC
v_call: TRBV11-3; j_call: TRBJ2-7; clone_size: .; d_call: .; cdr3_aa: CASSFWRDSYEQYF; cdr3_nt: TGTGCCAGCAGCTTTTGGAGGGACTCCTACGAGCAGTACTTC
v_call: TRBV2; j_call: TRBJ2-6; clone_size: .; d_call: TRBD1; cdr3_aa: CASSGQGSLGANVLTF; cdr3_nt: TGTGCCAGCAGTGGACAGGGGTCTCTGGGAGCCAACGTCCTGACTTTC
v_call: TRBV30; j_call: TRBJ2-3; clone_size: .; d_call: .; cdr3_aa: CAWSGIGGTDTQYF; cdr3_nt: TGTGCCTGGAGTGGGATCGGGGGCACAGATACGCAGTATTTT
v_call: TRBV9; j_call: TRBJ2-1; clone_size: few; d_call: TRBD2; cdr3_aa: CASSGLAGLNNEQFF; cdr3_nt: TGTGCCAGCAGCGGACTAGCGGGACTCAACAATGAGCAGTTCTTC
v_call: TRBV9; j_call: TRBJ1-2; clone_size: once; d_call: .; cdr3_aa: CASSVTSQRPDYGYTF; cdr3_nt: TGTGCCAGCAGCGTAACTAGTCAACGGCCGGACTATGGCTACACCTTC
v_call: TRBV7-9; j_call: TRBJ2-7; clone_size: .; d_call: .; cdr3_aa: CASSHEDFREQYF; cdr3_nt: TGTGCCAGCAGCCATGAGGACTTCAGGGAGCAGTACTTC
v_call: TRBV20-1; j_call: TRBJ2-3; clone_size: .; d_call: TRBD2; cdr3_aa: CSATERGTQYF; cdr3_nt: TGCAGTGCTACGGAGCGGGGTACGCAGTATTTT
v_call: TRBV5-1; j_call: TRBJ2-1; clone_size: .; d_call: TRBD2; cdr3_aa: CASAPPGGRYNEQFF; cdr3_nt: TGCGCCAGCGCTCCCCCGGGGGGGCGGTACAATGAGCAGTTCTTC
v_call: TRBV6-5; j_call: TRBJ1-2; clone_size: .; d_call: .; cdr3_aa: CASKEEAWNYGYTF; cdr3_nt: TGTGCCAGCAAGGAGGAGGCTTGGAACTATGGCTACACCTTC
v_call: TRBV19; j_call: TRBJ1-1; clone_size: .; d_call: .; cdr3_aa: CASSFPGAMESNTEAFF; cdr3_nt: TGTGCCAGTAGTTTCCCTGGGGCCATGGAGTCGAACACTGAAGCTTTCTTT
v_call: TRBV7-9; j_call: TRBJ2-7; clone_size: once; d_call: TRBD1; cdr3_aa: CASSQTGTASYEQYF; cdr3_nt: TGTGCCAGCAGCCAAACCGGGACAGCTTCCTACGAGCAGTACTTC
v_call: TRBV11-1; j_call: TRBJ1-4; clone_size: .; d_call: .; cdr3_aa: CASSWSSGEKLFF; cdr3_nt: TGTGCCAGCAGCTGGTCCTCGGGTGAAAAACTGTTTTTT
v_call: TRBV19; j_call: TRBJ2-3; clone_size: .; d_call: TRBD2; cdr3_aa: CASSPLAGAHTDTQYF; cdr3_nt: TGTGCCAGTAGTCCCCTAGCGGGAGCACACACAGATACGCAGTATTTT
v_call: TRBV5-1; j_call: TRBJ2-2; clone_size: .; d_call: .; cdr3_aa: CASSLTGSNTGELFF; cdr3_nt: TGCGCCAGCAGCTTAACAGGGTCGAACACCGGGGAGCTGTTTTTT
v_call: TRBV30; j_call: TRBJ2-1; clone_size: .; d_call: TRBD2; cdr3_aa: CDNSRTSGAYNEQFF; cdr3_nt: TGTGACAACTCTCGGACTAGCGGGGCCTACAATGAGCAGTTCTTC
v_call: TRBV5-4; j_call: TRBJ1-4; clone_size: .; d_call: TRBD1; cdr3_aa: CASSSAPGTGNEKLFF; cdr3_nt: TGTGCCAGCAGCTCCGCCCCCGGGACAGGGAATGAAAAACTGTTTTTT
v_call: TRBV30; j_call: TRBJ1-1; clone_size: .; d_call: TRBD1; cdr3_aa: CAWSIWGTVNTEAFF; cdr3_nt: TGTGCCTGGAGTATTTGGGGGACAGTGAACACTGAAGCTTTCTTT
v_call: TRBV7-2; j_call: TRBJ1-1; clone_size: .; d_call: .; cdr3_aa: CASSLVFMNTEAFF; cdr3_nt: TGTGCCAGCAGCTTAGTGTTCATGAACACTGAAGCTTTCTTT
v_call: TRBV28; j_call: TRBJ1-1; clone_size: .; d_call: .; cdr3_aa: CASSQGNEAFF; cdr3_nt: TGTGCCAGCAGTCAGGGGAATGAAGCTTTCTTT
v_call: TRBV7-9; j_call: TRBJ2-3; clone_size: .; d_call: .; cdr3_aa: CASSPAGVSTDTQYF; cdr3_nt: TGTGCCAGCAGCCCGGCCGGAGTCAGCACAGATACGCAGTATTTT
v_call: TRBV5-1; j_call: TRBJ1-2; clone_size: .; d_call: TRBD1; cdr3_aa: CASSFSGTGVGYTF; cdr3_nt: TGCGCCAGCAGCTTCTCCGGGACAGGGGTTGGCTACACCTTC
v_call: TRBV7-3; j_call: TRBJ2-3; clone_size: .; d_call: .; cdr3_aa: CASSLGTGTDTQYF; cdr3_nt: TGTGCCAGCAGCTTGGGGACTGGCACAGATACGCAGTATTTT
v_call: TRBV5-1; j_call: TRBJ2-5; clone_size: .; d_call: TRBD2; cdr3_aa: CASSLEGFLSGRVKTQYF; cdr3_nt: TGCGCCAGCAGCTTGGAGGGTTTTCTGAGCGGGAGGGTTAAGACCCAGTACTTC
v_call: TRBV4-3; j_call: TRBJ2-1; clone_size: .; d_call: TRBD2; cdr3_aa: CASSQLAGGPVAYNEQFF; cdr3_nt: TGCGCCAGCAGCCAACTAGCGGGAGGGCCCGTAGCCTACAATGAGCAGTTCTTC
v_call: TRBV7-6; j_call: TRBJ1-4; clone_size: .; d_call: .; cdr3_aa: CASSPARGAGNEKLFF; cdr3_nt: TGTGCCAGCAGCCCAGCCCGGGGGGCCGGGAATGAAAAACTGTTTTTT
v_call: TRBV19; j_call: TRBJ2-7; clone_size: .; d_call: .; cdr3_aa: CASSPPMGSSYEQYF; cdr3_nt: TGTGCCAGTAGCCCCCCAATGGGGAGCTCCTACGAGCAGTACTTC
v_call: TRBV29-1; j_call: TRBJ2-1; clone_size: .; d_call: TRBD1; cdr3_aa: CSVPRGPSQFF; cdr3_nt: TGCAGCGTTCCCAGGGGGCCCTCCCAGTTCTTC
v_call: TRBV7-9; j_call: TRBJ1-3; clone_size: .; d_call: .; cdr3_aa: CASSLARRILDSGNTIYF; cdr3_nt: TGTGCCAGCAGCTTAGCGCGGAGGATCTTGGACTCTGGAAACACCATATATTTT
v_call: TRBV4-1; j_call: TRBJ1-6; clone_size: .; d_call: .; cdr3_aa: CASTPRPGVHSPLHF; cdr3_nt: TGCGCCAGCACCCCCCGCCCTGGAGTCCATTCGCCCCTCCACTTT
v_call: TRBV13; j_call: TRBJ2-7; clone_size: once; d_call: .; cdr3_aa: CASSLGQTTYEQYF; cdr3_nt: TGTGCCAGCAGCTTAGGGCAGACTACCTACGAGCAGTACTTC
v_call: TRBV2; j_call: TRBJ1-1; clone_size: .; d_call: .; cdr3_aa: CASTSTGNTEAFF; cdr3_nt: TGTGCCAGCACGTCAACAGGGAACACTGAAGCTTTCTTT
v_call: TRBV9; j_call: TRBJ2-5; clone_size: .; d_call: .; cdr3_aa: CASSERGTHTQETQYF; cdr3_nt: TGTGCCAGCAGCGAGCGAGGGACTCATACTCAAGAGACCCAGTACTTC
v_call: TRBV7-9; j_call: TRBJ2-7; clone_size: .; d_call: .; cdr3_aa: CSSSLALTDSYEQYF; cdr3_nt: TGTTCCAGCAGCTTAGCCCTGACAGACTCCTACGAGCAGTACTTC
v_call: TRBV25-1; j_call: TRBJ2-7; clone_size: few; d_call: .; cdr3_aa: CASSEYGAYEQYF; cdr3_nt: TGTGCCAGCAGTGAATATGGGGCTTACGAGCAGTACTTC
v_call: TRBV11-3; j_call: TRBJ2-2; clone_size: .; d_call: TRBD2; cdr3_aa: CASTLAREALGELFF; cdr3_nt: TGTGCCAGCACCCTTGCCCGGGAGGCCCTCGGGGAGCTGTTTTTT
v_call: TRBV9; j_call: TRBJ2-1; clone_size: .; d_call: TRBD1; cdr3_aa: CASSATGTGWNEQFF; cdr3_nt: TGTGCCAGCAGCGCAACCGGGACAGGGTGGAATGAGCAGTTCTTC
v_call: TRBV5-5; j_call: TRBJ2-7; clone_size: .; d_call: .; cdr3_aa: CASSLGQILYEQYF; cdr3_nt: TGTGCCAGCAGCTTGGGGCAGATATTATACGAGCAGTACTTC
v_call: TRBV30; j_call: TRBJ2-7; clone_size: .; d_call: TRBD2; cdr3_aa: CAWRSAGGYEQYF; cdr3_nt: TGTGCCTGGAGATCAGCGGGAGGCTACGAGCAGTACTTC